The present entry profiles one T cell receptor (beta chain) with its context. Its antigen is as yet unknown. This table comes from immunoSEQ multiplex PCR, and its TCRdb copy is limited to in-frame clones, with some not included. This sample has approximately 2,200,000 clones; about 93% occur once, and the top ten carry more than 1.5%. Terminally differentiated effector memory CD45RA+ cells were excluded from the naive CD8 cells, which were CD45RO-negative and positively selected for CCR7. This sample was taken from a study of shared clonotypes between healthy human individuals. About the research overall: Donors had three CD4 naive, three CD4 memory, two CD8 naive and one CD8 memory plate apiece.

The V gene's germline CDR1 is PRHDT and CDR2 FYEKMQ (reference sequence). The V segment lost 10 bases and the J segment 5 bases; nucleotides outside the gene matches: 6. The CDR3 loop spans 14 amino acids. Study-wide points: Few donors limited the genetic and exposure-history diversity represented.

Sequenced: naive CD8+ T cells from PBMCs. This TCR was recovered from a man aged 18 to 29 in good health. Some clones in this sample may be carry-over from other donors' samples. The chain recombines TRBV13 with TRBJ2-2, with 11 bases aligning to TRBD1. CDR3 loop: CATKDRGRTGELFF. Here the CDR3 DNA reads TGTGCCACCAAGGACAGGGGGCGGACCGGGGAGCTGTTTTTT.